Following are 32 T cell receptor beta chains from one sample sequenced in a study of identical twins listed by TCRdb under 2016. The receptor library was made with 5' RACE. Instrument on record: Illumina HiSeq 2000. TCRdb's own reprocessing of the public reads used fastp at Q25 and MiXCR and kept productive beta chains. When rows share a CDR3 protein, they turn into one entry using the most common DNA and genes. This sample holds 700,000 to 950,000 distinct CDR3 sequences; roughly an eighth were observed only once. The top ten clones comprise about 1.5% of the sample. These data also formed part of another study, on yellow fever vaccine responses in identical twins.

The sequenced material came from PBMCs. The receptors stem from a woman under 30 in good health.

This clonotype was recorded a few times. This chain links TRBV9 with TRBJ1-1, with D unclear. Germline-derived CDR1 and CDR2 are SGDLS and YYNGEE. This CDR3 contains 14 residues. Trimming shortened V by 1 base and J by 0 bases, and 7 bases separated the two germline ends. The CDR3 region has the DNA TGTGCCAGCAGCGTATCCAATCTGAACACTGAAGCTTTCTTT. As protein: CASSVSNLNTEAFF.

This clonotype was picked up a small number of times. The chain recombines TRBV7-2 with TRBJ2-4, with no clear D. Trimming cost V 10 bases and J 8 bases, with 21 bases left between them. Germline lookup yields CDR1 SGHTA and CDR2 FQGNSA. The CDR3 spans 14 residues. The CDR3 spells CAISRLEALDIQYF. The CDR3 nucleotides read TGTGCCATCTCCCGGCTAGAAGCGCTTGACATTCAGTACTTC.

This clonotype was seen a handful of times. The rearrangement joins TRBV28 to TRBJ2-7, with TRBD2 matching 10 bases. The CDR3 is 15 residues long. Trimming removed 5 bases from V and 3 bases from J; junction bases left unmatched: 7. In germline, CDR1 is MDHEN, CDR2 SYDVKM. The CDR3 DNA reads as TGTGCCAGCAGTCTAGGACTAGCGGAGGTCTACGAGCAGTACTTC. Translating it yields CASSLGLAEVYEQYF.

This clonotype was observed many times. CDR3 DNA: TGTGCCAGCAGCTTAGCGCTAGCTAGCGGGAGTGTATACAATGAGCAGTTCTTC. Protein product: CASSLALASGSVYNEQFF. The gene calls are TRBV7-8 and TRBJ2-1, with 10 bases fitting TRBD2. From germline, CDR1 is SGHVS and CDR2 FQNEAQ. The CDR3 has 18 residues. The V segment lost 0 bases and the J segment 4 bases; nucleotides outside the gene matches: 9. The full variable domain, in which reference TRBV7-8 and TRBJ2-1 provide the parts outside the CDR3, is GAGVSQSPRYKVAKRGQDVALRCDPISGHVSLFWYQQALGQGPEFLTYFQNEAQLDKSGLPSDRFFAERPEGSVSTLKIQRTQQEDSAVYLCASSLALASGSVYNEQFFGPGTRLTVL.

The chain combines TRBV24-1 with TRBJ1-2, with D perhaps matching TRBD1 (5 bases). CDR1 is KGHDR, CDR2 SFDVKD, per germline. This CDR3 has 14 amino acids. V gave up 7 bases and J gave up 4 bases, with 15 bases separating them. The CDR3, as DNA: TGTGCCACCAGAGCTGGCGGGGCAGGCTATGGCTACACCTTC. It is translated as CATRAGGAGYGYTF.

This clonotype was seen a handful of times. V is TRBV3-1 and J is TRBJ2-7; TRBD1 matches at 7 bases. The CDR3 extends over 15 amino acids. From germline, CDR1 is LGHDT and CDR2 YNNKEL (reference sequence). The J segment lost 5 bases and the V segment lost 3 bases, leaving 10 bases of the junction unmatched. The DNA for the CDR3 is TGTGCCAGCAGCCAGCTTCCGGGACAGCGCCACGAGCAGTACGTC. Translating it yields CASSQLPGQRHEQYV.

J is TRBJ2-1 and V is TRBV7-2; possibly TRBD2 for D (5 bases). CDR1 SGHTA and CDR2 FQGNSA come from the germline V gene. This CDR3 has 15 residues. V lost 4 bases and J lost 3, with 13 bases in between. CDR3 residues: CASSSGMRNYNEQFF. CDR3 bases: TGTGCCAGCAGCTCGGGAATGAGGAACTACAATGAGCAGTTCTTC.

The CDR3 nucleotides are TGCGCCAGCCGGGCTGGCCTCGCTAGCACAGATACGCAGTATTTT. Translating it yields CASRAGLASTDTQYF. The chain uses TRBV10-2 and TRBJ2-3; D not resolved. In germline, CDR1 is WSHSY, CDR2 SAAADI. CDR3 length equals 15 residues. V was trimmed by 8 bases and J by 0 bases, leaving 15 bases between them.

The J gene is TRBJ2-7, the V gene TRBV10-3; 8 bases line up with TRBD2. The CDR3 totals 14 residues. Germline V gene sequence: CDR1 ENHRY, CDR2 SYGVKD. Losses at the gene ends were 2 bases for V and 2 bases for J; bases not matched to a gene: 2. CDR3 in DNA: TGTGCCATCAGTGAGGGAGCGGGAGCCTACGAGCAGTACTTC. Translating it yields CAISEGAGAYEQYF.

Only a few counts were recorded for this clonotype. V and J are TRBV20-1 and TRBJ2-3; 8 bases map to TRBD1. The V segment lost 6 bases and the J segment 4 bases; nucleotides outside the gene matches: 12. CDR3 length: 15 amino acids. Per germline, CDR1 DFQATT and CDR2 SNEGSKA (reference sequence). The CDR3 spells CSATSGGGRSDTQYF. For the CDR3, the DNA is TGCAGTGCAACCTCAGGGGGCGGTCGGTCAGATACGCAGTATTTT.

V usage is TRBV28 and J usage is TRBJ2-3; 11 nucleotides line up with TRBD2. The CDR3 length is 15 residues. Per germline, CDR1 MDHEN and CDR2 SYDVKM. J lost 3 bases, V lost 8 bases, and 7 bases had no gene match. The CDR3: CASGRLAGSTDTQYF. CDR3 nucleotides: TGTGCCAGCGGTAGACTAGCGGGATCTACAGATACGCAGTATTTT.

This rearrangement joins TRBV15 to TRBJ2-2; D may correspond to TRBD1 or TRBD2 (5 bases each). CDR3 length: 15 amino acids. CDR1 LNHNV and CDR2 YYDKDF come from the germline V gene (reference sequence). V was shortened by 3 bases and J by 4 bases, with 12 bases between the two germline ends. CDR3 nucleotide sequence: TGTGCCACCAGCAGCTACCGGGACGGCACCGGGGAGCTGTTTTTT. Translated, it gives CATSSYRDGTGELFF.

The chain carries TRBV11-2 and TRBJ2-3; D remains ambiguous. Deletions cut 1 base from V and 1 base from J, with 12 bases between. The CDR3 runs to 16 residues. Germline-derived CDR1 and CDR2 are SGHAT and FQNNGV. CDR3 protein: CASSLAQPPCTDTQYF. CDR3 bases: TGTGCCAGCAGCTTAGCCCAACCGCCCTGCACAGATACGCAGTATTTT.

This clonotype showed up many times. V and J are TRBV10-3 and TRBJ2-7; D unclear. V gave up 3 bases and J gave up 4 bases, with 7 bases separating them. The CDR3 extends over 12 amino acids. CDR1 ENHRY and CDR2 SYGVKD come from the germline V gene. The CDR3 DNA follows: TGTGCCATCAGTGATTCACCTTACGAGCAGTACTTC. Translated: CAISDSPYEQYF.

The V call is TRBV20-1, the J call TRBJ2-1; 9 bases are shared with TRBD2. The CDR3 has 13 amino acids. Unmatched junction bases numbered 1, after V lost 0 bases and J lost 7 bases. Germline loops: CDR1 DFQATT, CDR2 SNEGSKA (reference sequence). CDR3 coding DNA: TGCAGTGCTAGAGATCTAGCGGGGAATGAGCAGTTCTTC. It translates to CSARDLAGNEQFF.

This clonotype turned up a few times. The CDR3 protein is CASSHDSARGLSQPQHF. Here the CDR3 DNA reads TGCGCCAGCAGCCATGATTCAGCCAGGGGGCTTAGTCAGCCCCAGCATTTT. The rearrangement links TRBV4-1 to TRBJ1-5, with 8 bases identical to TRBD1. This CDR3 is built from 17 residues. In germline, CDR1 is MGHRA, CDR2 YSYEKL. J lost 6 bases, V lost 3 bases, and 13 bases had no gene match.

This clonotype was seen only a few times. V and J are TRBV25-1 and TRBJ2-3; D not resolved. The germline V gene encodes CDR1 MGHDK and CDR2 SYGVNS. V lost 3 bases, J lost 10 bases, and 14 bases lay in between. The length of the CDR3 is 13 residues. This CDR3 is CASSDRQSVSQYF. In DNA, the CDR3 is TGTGCCAGCAGTGACCGTCAATCAGTGTCGCAGTATTTT.

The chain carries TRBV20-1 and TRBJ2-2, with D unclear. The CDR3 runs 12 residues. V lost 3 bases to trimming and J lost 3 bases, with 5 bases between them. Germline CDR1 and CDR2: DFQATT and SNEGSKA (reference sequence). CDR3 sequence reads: CSASGDTGELFF. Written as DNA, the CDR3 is TGCAGTGCTAGTGGAGACACCGGGGAGCTGTTTTTT.

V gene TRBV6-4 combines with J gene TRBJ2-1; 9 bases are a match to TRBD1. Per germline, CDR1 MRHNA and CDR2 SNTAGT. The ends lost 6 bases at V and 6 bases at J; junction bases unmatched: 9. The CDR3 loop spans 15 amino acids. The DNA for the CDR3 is TGTGCCAGCAGCCAGGGACAGGGTCCTCTCAATGAGCAGTTCTTC. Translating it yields CASSQGQGPLNEQFF.

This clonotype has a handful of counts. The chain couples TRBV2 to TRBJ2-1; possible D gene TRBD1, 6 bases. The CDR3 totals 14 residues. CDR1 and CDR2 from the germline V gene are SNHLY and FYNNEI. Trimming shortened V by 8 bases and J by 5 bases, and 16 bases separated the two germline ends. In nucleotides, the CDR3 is TGTGCCAGCGGAATGGACAGAAACCACAATGAGCAGTTCTTC. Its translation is CASGMDRNHNEQFF.

The CDR3 DNA is TGCGCCAGCAGCCCTACTAGCGCGGTGAACACCGGGGAGCTGTTTTTT. It codes for CASSPTSAVNTGELFF. The chain uses TRBV5-1 and TRBJ2-2, with 7 bases lining up with TRBD2. Per the germline V gene, CDR1 is SGHRS and CDR2 is YFSETQ. The ends lost 4 bases at V and 1 base at J; junction bases unmatched: 7. CDR3 length equals 16 residues.

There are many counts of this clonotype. The CDR3 sequence is CASSLEGTAETQYF. In DNA, the CDR3 is TGTGCCAGCAGCTTGGAAGGGACCGCGGAGACCCAGTACTTC. The chain joins TRBV5-5 to TRBJ2-5; D is perhaps TRBD1 or TRBD2 (5 bases each). The germline CDR1 and CDR2 sequences are SGHKS and YYEKEE (reference sequence). This CDR3 region has 14 residues. V lost 0 bases to trimming and J lost 5 bases, with 11 bases between them.

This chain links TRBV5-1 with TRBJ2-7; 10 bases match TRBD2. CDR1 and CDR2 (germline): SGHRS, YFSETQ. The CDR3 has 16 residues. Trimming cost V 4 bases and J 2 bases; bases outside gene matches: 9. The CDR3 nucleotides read TGCGCCAGCAGCAGAATGACTAGCGGGCTTACCTACGAGCAGTACTTC. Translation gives CASSRMTSGLTYEQYF. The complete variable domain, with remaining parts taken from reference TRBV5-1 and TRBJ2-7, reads KAGVTQTPRYLIKTRGQQVTLSCSPISGHRSVSWYQQTPGQGLQFLFEYFSETQRNKGNFPGRFSGRQFSNSRSEMNVSTLELGDSALYLCASSRMTSGLTYEQYFGPGTRLTVT.

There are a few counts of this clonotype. The CDR3 loop reads CASSYPYNGLANNEQFF. The CDR3 DNA reads TGTGCCAGCAGTTACCCGTATAACGGACTAGCGAACAATGAGCAGTTCTTC. The V call is TRBV6-2 or TRBV6-3, the J call TRBJ2-1, with TRBD2 matching over 9 bases. CDR3 length: 17 amino acids. V trimming: 2 bases; J trimming: 5 bases; junction bases outside the gene matches: 10. Germline V gives CDR1 MNHEY, CDR2 SVGEGT.

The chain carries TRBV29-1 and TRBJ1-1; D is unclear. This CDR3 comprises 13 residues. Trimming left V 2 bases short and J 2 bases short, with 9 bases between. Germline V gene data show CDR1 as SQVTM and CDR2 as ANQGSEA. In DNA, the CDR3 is TGCAGCGTTGAACCGGGTTACAACACTGAAGCTTTCTTT. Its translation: CSVEPGYNTEAFF.

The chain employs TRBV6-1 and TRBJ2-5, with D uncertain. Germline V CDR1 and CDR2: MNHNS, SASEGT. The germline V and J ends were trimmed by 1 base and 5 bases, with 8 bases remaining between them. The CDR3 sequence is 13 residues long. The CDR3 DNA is TGTGCCAGCAGTGAAGGTCCTGTGGAGACCCAGTACTTC. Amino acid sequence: CASSEGPVETQYF.

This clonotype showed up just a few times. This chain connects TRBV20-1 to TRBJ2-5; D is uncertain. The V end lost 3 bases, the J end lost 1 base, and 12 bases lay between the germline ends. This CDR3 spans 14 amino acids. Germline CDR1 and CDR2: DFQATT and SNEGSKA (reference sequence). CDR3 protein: CSARSTIPQETQYF. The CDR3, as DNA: TGCAGTGCTAGGAGTACTATACCCCAAGAGACCCAGTACTTC.

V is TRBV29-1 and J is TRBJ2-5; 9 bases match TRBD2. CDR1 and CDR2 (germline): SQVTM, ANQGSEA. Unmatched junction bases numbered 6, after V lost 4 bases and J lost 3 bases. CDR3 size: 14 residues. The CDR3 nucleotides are TGCAGCGTTGTCAATAGCGGGAGCGAAGAGACCCAGTACTTC. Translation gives CSVVNSGSEETQYF.

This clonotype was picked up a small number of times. CDR3 residues: CASSPGSNSDRETQYF. The DNA for the CDR3 is TGTGCCAGCTCACCCGGTTCTAACTCGGACCGAGAGACCCAGTACTTC. The chain couples TRBV18 to TRBJ2-5; D is uncertain. The CDR3 runs 16 residues. The ends were cut back, 3 bases at V and 4 bases at J, with 18 bases in the middle. Germline V gene sequence: CDR1 KGHSH, CDR2 LQKENI.

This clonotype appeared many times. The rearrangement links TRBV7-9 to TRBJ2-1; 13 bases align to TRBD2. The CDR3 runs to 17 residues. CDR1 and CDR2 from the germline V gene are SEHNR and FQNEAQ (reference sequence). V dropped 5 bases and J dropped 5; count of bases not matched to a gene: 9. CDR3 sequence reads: CASSPQTSGGLDNEQFF. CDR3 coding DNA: TGTGCCAGCAGCCCCCAGACTAGCGGGGGGCTCGACAATGAGCAGTTCTTC.

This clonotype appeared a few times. The CDR3 reads CASSQSGNQPQHF. The CDR3 region has the DNA TGTGCCAGCAGCCAGAGCGGGAATCAGCCCCAGCATTTT. The chain joins TRBV11-2 to TRBJ1-5; D call uncertain. The CDR3 totals 13 residues. CDR1 is SGHAT and CDR2 is FQNNGV in the germline V gene. The V and J ends lost 5 bases and 4 bases respectively, with 9 bases between them.

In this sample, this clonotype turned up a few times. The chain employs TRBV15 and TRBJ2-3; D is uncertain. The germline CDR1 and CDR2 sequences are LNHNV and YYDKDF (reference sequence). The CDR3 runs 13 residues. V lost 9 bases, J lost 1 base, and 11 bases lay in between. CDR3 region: CATRRRGTDTQYF. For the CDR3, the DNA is TGTGCCACTCGACGCCGAGGCACAGATACGCAGTATTTT.